The 18 T cell receptor beta chains in this list originate from one sample, sequenced in a study of blood T cell repertoires in COVID-19. Profiled with immunoSEQ multiplex PCR; TCRdb holds only in-frame clones, not every one. The repertoire holds roughly 300,000 clones, with approximately 81% as singletons. The sample consisted of PBMCs or T cells enriched from blood (not recorded which). These receptor sequences come from a woman aged 50 to 65 who had recovered from COVID-19.

CDR3 sequence: CASSRVAGGRSTDTQYF. The CDR3 DNA is TGTGCCAGCAGTCGGGTAGCGGGGGGGCGGAGCACAGATACGCAGTATTTT. The rearrangement uses TRBV2 and TRBJ2-3; 11 positions agree with TRBD2. Germline lookup yields CDR1 SNHLY and CDR2 FYNNEI. The junction had 7 bases not matched to a gene; V was cut back by 5 bases and J by 0 bases. The CDR3 runs 17 residues.

This clone has just one count. The chain employs TRBV4-3 and TRBJ1-5; D possibly corresponds to TRBD1 (5 bases). V dropped 0 bases and J dropped 4 bases, with 7 bases sitting between them. Germline V gene lookup returns CDR1 LGHNA and CDR2 YSLEER. The CDR3 consists of 14 residues. The CDR3 reads CASSQDGGNQPQHF. CDR3 bases: TGCGCCAGCAGCCAAGACGGGGGGAATCAGCCCCAGCATTTT.

This clone was seen a handful of times. The chain is built from TRBV5-5 and TRBJ1-5, with D possibly TRBD1 on 5 matching bases. This CDR3 has 16 residues. The ends were cut back, 0 bases at V and 6 bases at J, with 16 bases in the middle. Germline V gene data show CDR1 as SGHKS and CDR2 as YYEKEE (reference sequence). CDR3 region: CASSLGQGRSVQPQHF. In DNA, the CDR3 is TGTGCCAGCAGCTTGGGGCAGGGCCGCTCCGTTCAGCCCCAGCATTTT.

This sequence joins TRBV2 and TRBJ1-5; 7 bases align to TRBD1. Looked up from germline, CDR1 is SNHLY and CDR2 is FYNNEI. V lost 6 bases and J lost 0; bases outside the gene matches: 5. The CDR3 extends over 15 amino acids. As DNA, the CDR3 is TGTGCCAGCAGGGGAGGACAGGCTAGCAATCAGCCCCAGCATTTT. As protein: CASRGGQASNQPQHF.

The chain couples TRBV19 to TRBJ1-2; the D is unclear. This CDR3 has 14 amino acids. Germline V gene lookup returns CDR1 LNHDA and CDR2 SQIVND (reference sequence). With 5 bases removed from V and 13 bases from J, the gap between germline ends came to 23 bases. The CDR3 is CASSWSLGRPIGTF. The CDR3 DNA follows: TGTGCCAGTAGTTGGTCCCTAGGGAGACCAATTGGCACCTTC.

This clone was recorded only once. The chain joins TRBV7-9 to TRBJ1-1; maybe TRBD1 (5 bases). The CDR3 totals 13 residues. V was clipped by 2 bases and J by 3 bases, with 7 bases between them. CDR1 and CDR2 from the germline V gene are SEHNR and FQNEAQ (reference sequence). The CDR3 protein is CASSLLGDTEAFF. In DNA, the CDR3 is TGTGCCAGCAGCTTACTAGGGGACACTGAAGCTTTCTTT. The full variable domain, rest sourced from reference TRBV7-9 and TRBJ1-1, is DTGVSQNPRHKITKRGQNVTFRCDPISEHNRLYWYRQTLGQGPEFLTYFQNEAQLEKSRLLSDRFSAERPKGSFSTLEIQRTEQGDSAMYLCASSLLGDTEAFFGQGTRLTVV.

V usage is TRBV19 and J usage is TRBJ1-4; possible D gene TRBD1, 6 bases. With 7 bases removed from V and 6 bases from J, the gap between germline ends came to 12 bases. Per the germline V gene, CDR1 is LNHDA and CDR2 is SQIVND (reference sequence). This CDR3 has 13 residues. CDR3 amino acids: CASNTGLDEKLFF. The CDR3 DNA follows: TGTGCCAGTAATACAGGGTTGGATGAAAAACTGTTTTTT.

The chain couples TRBV19 to TRBJ2-7, with TRBD1 identical over 9 bases. Germline values: CDR1 LNHDA, CDR2 SQIVND (reference sequence). V shed 7 bases and J 3 bases; nucleotides not matched to a gene: 10. This CDR3 has 15 amino acids. CDR3 DNA sequence: TGTGCCAGTACCTCGGGACAGGGAGCGGTCTACGAGCAGTACTTC. It yields the protein CASTSGQGAVYEQYF.

The count of this clone is one. DNA of the CDR3: TGTGCCAGCAGCTTAGATGCGGTCGACCGCAGGGGAGCTTTCTTT. It codes for CASSLDAVDRRGAFF. The chain is built from TRBV11-2 and TRBJ1-1; TRBD1 is a possible D gene (6 bases). This CDR3 has 15 residues. The germline CDR1 and CDR2 sequences are SGHAT and FQNNGV. Trimming cost V 0 bases and J 10 bases, with 18 bases left between them.

The rearrangement uses TRBV27 and TRBJ1-2; 10 nucleotides line up with TRBD1. Per germline, CDR1 MNHEY and CDR2 SMNVEV (reference sequence). The V gene end was trimmed by 6 bases and the J gene end by 7 bases; junction bases not matched to a gene: 8. This CDR3 has 14 residues. The CDR3 loop reads CASREGTGVGGYTF. Written as DNA, the CDR3 is TGTGCCAGCAGAGAAGGGACAGGGGTAGGTGGCTACACCTTC.

This chain links TRBV3-1 (or the pseudogene TRBV3-2) with TRBJ2-1; 9 bases agree with TRBD1. Losses at the gene ends were 5 bases for V and 5 bases for J; bases not matched to a gene: 4. The CDR3 covers 14 residues. CDR1 is LGHDT, CDR2 YNNKEL, per germline (reference sequence). The CDR3 loop is CASSAGTGNNEQFF. CDR3 sequence (DNA): TGTGCCAGCAGCGCCGGGACAGGGAACAATGAGCAGTTCTTC.

This clone was seen a few times. This chain links TRBV12-5 with TRBJ1-5; 11 bases match TRBD1. Germline CDR1 reads LGHNT; CDR2 reads FRNRAP. The CDR3 is 17 amino acids. V shed 4 bases and J 0 bases; nucleotides not matched to a gene: 5. DNA for the CDR3: TGTGCTAGTGGTTGGGGACAGGGGGGATATAGCAATCAGCCCCAGCATTTT. Translated: CASGWGQGGYSNQPQHF.

Here the CDR3 reads CSVVGGLATEAFF. The CDR3, as DNA: TGCAGCGTTGTTGGTGGTTTGGCCACTGAAGCTTTCTTT. The chain employs TRBV29-1 and TRBJ1-1; no firm D call. Trimming left V 4 bases short and J 4 bases short, with 13 bases between. Germline V lookup: CDR1 SQVTM, CDR2 ANQGSEA. This CDR3 region has 13 residues.

The V call is TRBV30, the J call TRBJ1-5; D is ambiguous. CDR3 length: 14 residues. The germline V gene encodes CDR1 GTSNPN and CDR2 SVGIG (reference sequence). V was pared by 0 bases and J by 0 bases, with 6 bases between. The CDR3 nucleotides are TGTGCCTGGAGTGTACCGGTTAGCAATCAGCCCCAGCATTTT. Amino acid sequence: CAWSVPVSNQPQHF. The full variable domain, its missing parts supplied by reference TRBV30 and TRBJ1-5, is SQTIHQWPATLVQPVGSPLSLECTVEGTSNPNLYWYRQAAGRGLQLLFYSVGIGQISSEVPQNLSASRPQDRQFILSSKKLLLSDSGFYLCAWSVPVSNQPQHFGDGTRLSIL.

The chain links TRBV10-1 to TRBJ1-1; D unresolved. This CDR3 is built from 12 residues. Germline CDR1 is WNHNN and CDR2 is SYGVQD (reference sequence). The V end was cut by 4 bases, the J end by 1 base, with 4 bases between. The CDR3, as DNA: TGCGCCAGCAGTGGACAGAACACTGAAGCTTTCTTT. This sequence encodes CASSGQNTEAFF.

This chain links TRBV27 with TRBJ1-5, with no clear D. The CDR3 is made up of 15 amino acids. Germline V gene sequence: CDR1 MNHEY, CDR2 SMNVEV (reference sequence). The V end was cut by 6 bases, the J end by 6 bases, with 18 bases between. Written as DNA, the CDR3 is TGTGCCAGCAGCACCTACGGCGGGCTCAGTCAGCCCCAGCATTTT. This translates into CASSTYGGLSQPQHF.

This clone was counted between two and nine times. The V gene is TRBV5-4, the J gene TRBJ2-1; 11 nucleotides agree with TRBD2. Germline CDR1 and CDR2: SGHNT and YYREEE (reference sequence). J was trimmed by 8 bases and V by 2 bases; bases with no gene match: 3. The CDR3 is made up of 14 amino acids. CDR3: CASSFGLAGDEQFF. DNA of the CDR3: TGTGCCAGCAGCTTCGGACTAGCGGGTGATGAGCAGTTCTTC.

This clone was picked up one time. The chain links TRBV5-5 to TRBJ1-1, with 10 bases identical to TRBD1. CDR3 length: 17 residues. V shed 4 bases, J shed 1 base, and the junction held 10 bases outside the gene matches. Germline values: CDR1 SGHKS, CDR2 YYEKEE (reference sequence). The DNA for the CDR3 is TGTGCCAGCAGCAAAGCCGGGACAGGGGACTCGAACACTGAAGCTTTCTTT. This encodes CASSKAGTGDSNTEAFF.